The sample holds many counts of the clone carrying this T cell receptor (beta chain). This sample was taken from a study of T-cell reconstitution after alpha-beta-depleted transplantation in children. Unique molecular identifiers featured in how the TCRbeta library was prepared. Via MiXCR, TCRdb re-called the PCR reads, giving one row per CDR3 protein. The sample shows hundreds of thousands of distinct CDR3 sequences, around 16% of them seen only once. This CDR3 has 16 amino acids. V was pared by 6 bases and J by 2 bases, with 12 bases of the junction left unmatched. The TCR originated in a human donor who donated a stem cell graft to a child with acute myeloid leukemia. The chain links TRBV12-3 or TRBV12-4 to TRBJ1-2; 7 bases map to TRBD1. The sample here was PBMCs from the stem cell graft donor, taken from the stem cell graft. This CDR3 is CASSLPNRQGNYGYTF. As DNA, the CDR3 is TGTGCCAGCAGCCTACCAAACCGACAGGGAAACTATGGCTACACCTTC.